The 7 T cell receptor beta chains in this list originate from one sample, sequenced in a study of blood T cell repertoires in COVID-19. Measured with immunoSEQ multiplex PCR; TCRdb has only the in-frame clones, and not every one. Of some 510,000 clones listed, roughly 88% are singletons. Source material: PBMCs or T cells enriched from blood (not recorded which). Receptors originate from a woman aged 40 to 50 who had recovered from COVID-19.

This sequence joins TRBV29-1 and TRBJ1-3; TRBD1 might be the D (5 bases). Germline CDR1 SQVTM, CDR2 ANQGSEA. This CDR3 has 15 residues. V lost 4 bases to trimming and J lost 2 bases, with 15 bases between them. The CDR3 bases are TGCAGCGTTGGGGCCTTTGGGGGGACTGGAAACACCATATATTTT. This encodes CSVGAFGGTGNTIYF. The whole variable domain, filled in from reference TRBV29-1 and TRBJ1-3, reads SAVISQKPSRDICQRGTSLTIQCQVDSQVTMMFWYRQQPGQSLTLIATANQGSEATYESGFVIDKFPISRPNLTFSTLTVSNMSPEDSSIYLCSVGAFGGTGNTIYFGEGSWLTVV.

The chain combines TRBV6-1 with TRBJ2-7, with 8 bases aligning to TRBD2. The V gene end was trimmed by 2 bases and the J gene end by 4 bases; junction bases not matched to a gene: 7. CDR1 MNHNS and CDR2 SASEGT come from the germline V gene. The CDR3 is made up of 15 amino acids. Here the CDR3 DNA reads TGTGCCAGCAGTGAACGACCTAGCGGGTCGTACGAGCAGTACTTC. It codes for CASSERPSGSYEQYF.

This clone was detected a few times. The DNA for the CDR3 is TGTGCCAGCAGCGTAGGACAGGGGGTAGATACGCAGTATTTT. Residues: CASSVGQGVDTQYF. The rearrangement joins TRBV9 to TRBJ2-3, with 9 bases identical to TRBD1. J was trimmed by 5 bases and V by 0 bases; bases with no gene match: 1. The CDR3 spans 14 residues. The germline V gene encodes CDR1 SGDLS and CDR2 YYNGEE.

The chain recombines TRBV7-6 with TRBJ2-1, with 13 bases that match TRBD2. V shed 5 bases and J 4 bases; nucleotides not matched to a gene: 8. Germline CDR1 is SGHVS and CDR2 is FNYEAQ. This CDR3 comprises 17 residues. The CDR3 DNA sequence: TGTGCCAGCAGCCCCAGGACTAGCGGGAGCCGTTACAATGAGCAGTTCTTC. This codes for CASSPRTSGSRYNEQFF.

V is TRBV5-6 and J is TRBJ1-2, with 8 bases identical to TRBD1. The CDR3 consists of 14 residues. CDR1 is SGHDT, CDR2 YYEEEE, per germline. V lost 3 bases to trimming and J lost 5 bases; unmatched junction nucleotides: 6. CDR3 bases: TGTGCCAGCAGCTATGGACAGGGTTGGTATGGCTACACCTTC. The encoded protein is CASSYGQGWYGYTF.

The chain uses TRBV11-3 and TRBJ2-5, with D maybe TRBD1 (6 bases). V gave up 7 bases and J gave up 0 bases, with 12 bases separating them. The V gene's germline CDR1 is SGHNT and CDR2 YENEEA. The CDR3 runs 14 residues. CDR3 amino acids: CASTIRGYQETQYF. The CDR3 DNA reads TGTGCCAGCACGATTAGGGGGTACCAAGAGACCCAGTACTTC.

The chain has TRBV2 and TRBJ1-2; D is unresolved. The CDR3 has 13 residues. Trimming cost V 3 bases and J 3 bases, with 8 bases left between them. Germline-derived CDR1 and CDR2 are SNHLY and FYNNEI. Here the CDR3 DNA reads TGTGCCAGCAGTGATGCCGGGGACTATGGCTACACCTTC. Translation: CASSDAGDYGYTF. Looking up the rest from reference TRBV2 and TRBJ1-2 gives the full variable domain: EPEVTQTPSHQVTQMGQEVILRCVPISNHLYFYWYRQILGQKVEFLVSFYNNEISEKSEIFDDQFSVERPDGSNFTLKIRSTKLEDSAMYFCASSDAGDYGYTFGSGTRLTVV.